This T cell receptor (beta chain) was identified during a study of HIV-infected children after antiretroviral therapy interruption (dated by TCRdb to between 2018 and 2021). Study-level background: All eight included children had a CD4+ count above 500 and a viral load below 50 copies/ml, with four on planned treatment interruption and four on continuous treatment. Exposure to EBV and CMV had been recorded for most participating children. Samples from the interruption arm were taken at week 0, at week 12, at the end of interruption (week 24 or 48), and about 3 years after the study ended. For the continuous-treatment arm, samples from the corresponding weeks 0, 48 and 150 were analyzed. Alongside measurements of thymic output, TCR repertoires of children on planned treatment interruption were compared with TCR repertoires of children on continuous antiretroviral treatment. The interruption group had a median age of about 9 years, and the continuous treatment group had a median age of approximately 8 years. What the study reported, not specific to this receptor: An increase in the naive CD4+ Gini coefficient was observed by the end of treatment interruption, suggesting clonal expansion, and a return to baseline was observed by 3 years. Sorted CD45RA+ naive cells might include minor non-naive CD45RA+ populations such as EMRA or stem memory cells. In naive CD4+ repertoires of PTI patients, reduced CDR3 sharing between time points was observed after interruption began, whereas many sequences were found to be shared between end of interruption and 3 years later. The low number of patients is a limitation and the data should be interpreted with caution.

Sequences MNHEY (CDR1) and SMNVEV (CDR2) are obtained from the germline V gene (reference sequence). At the junction V is shortened by 5 bases and J by 4 bases, with 9 bases in between. The CDR3 spans 13 residues, from the cysteine through the phenylalanine. Only the CDR3 DNA stays, 39 bases, in frame from base 1. This sample's treatment or condition label indicates: PENTA 11 planned treatment interruption arm or continuous ART arm. Participants were children from the United Kingdom aged 2 to 15 years who had received at least three-drug ART for at least 24 weeks. The study required cryopreserved PBMCs containing at least 5 million viable cells, and several candidate patients were excluded because of low viable PBMC yield. Using a FACSAria III cell sorter, naive CD4+ CD45RA+ CD45RO- T cells were FACS-sorted out of thawed PBMCs. The sorted cells were fixed, and RNA was then extracted with the RNeasy FFPE kit and afterward with the RNeasy Micro kit.

This clonotype was seen repeatedly, ten times or more. This clone's antigen is unknown. Base qualities are missing; no much larger clone stands one base away. The library was generated by 3' RACE. TCR libraries were generated from RNA by a 3' RACE protocol incorporating unique molecular identifiers so that PCR amplification bias could be corrected. As many as 12 amplicon libraries were pooled and then sequenced on an Illumina MiSeq using v2 2x250 paired-end chemistry. Per the source publication's procedure: Reads were processed with Decombinator to assign V and J genes and CDR3, with barcode-based error and PCR bias correction. Repertoires were subsampled to equal depth before Gini coefficient calculation using the R ineq package. CDR3 similarity was assessed with GLIPH, Hamming distance and a shared triplet metric. TCRdb reran the public reads through fastp at Q25 and MiXCR, keeping productive beta chains. A single entry per CDR3 protein holds the most common genes and DNA from its merged rows. The V and J calls here are based on TCRdb, not the publication. Recorded for this sample are 30,000 to 50,000 distinct CDR3 sequences; about 6.5% of them occurred a single time. Approximately 0.9% of the sample rests with the top ten.

Sequenced here: CD45RA+ CD4+ T cells from PBMCs, pooled from several time points, sampled from a donor given antiretroviral therapy, either interrupted or continuous. The cell subset or site label for this specimen denotes: naive CD4+ CD45RA+ CD45RO- T cells. This TCR came from a pool of human donors with HIV. The V and J genes are TRBV27 and TRBJ1-5, with TRBD1 tentatively as D gene (5 bases match). The CDR3 region reads CASSVQVNQPQHF. The bases read TGTGCCAGCAGTGTACAGGTTAATCAGCCCCAGCATTTT.